The clone carrying this TCR beta chain appeared once. The protocol was immunoSEQ multiplex PCR, while the TCRdb copy is restricted to in-frame clones and leaves out a portion. This table has about 250,000 clones, nearly 90% appearing once. These data originate in a study of blood T cell repertoires in COVID-19. CDR1 SGHNT and CDR2 YYREEE come from the germline V gene (reference sequence). The CDR3 spans 13 residues. V gave up 4 bases and J gave up 8 bases, with 10 bases separating them. The specimen sequenced was peripheral blood. This rearrangement joins TRBV5-4 to TRBJ1-6; D ambiguous. This sequence was found in a man younger than 30 with active or convalescent COVID-19. In nucleotides, the CDR3 is TGTGCCAGCAGCAATAATCGGGATTCACCCCTCCACTTT. Protein: CASSNNRDSPLHF.